These T cell receptor beta chains were read from a single sample in a study of T cells in Graves' hyperthyroidism and ophthalmopathy. TCRdb itself ran the multiplex PCR reads through MiXCR, one entry per CDR3 protein. Of some 370,000 distinct CDR3 sequences in the sample, about 17% were seen once. Sequencing was carried out using blood. These receptors were taken from a young woman with Graves' hyperthyroidism that later progressed to Graves' ophthalmopathy. CDR3s leave out the opening cysteine and the closing phenylalanine or tryptophan.

>TRBV12-3/TRBV12-4|TRBJ1-2
ASSTGAGGYT
>TRBV20-1|TRBJ2-1
SAVTGLDYNEQF
>TRBV28|TRBJ2-1
ASSLREEPPHEQF
>TRBV11-2|TRBJ2-7
ASSIGQGSYEQY
>TRBV10-2|TRBJ2-1
ASGTSQYNEQF
>TRBV7-2|TRBJ2-4
ASSATAKNIQY
>TRBV5-1|TRBJ2-5
ASSAGYGGGQETQY
>TRBV27|TRBJ1-1
ASSLFPSKFGDTGGTEAF
>TRBV5-1|TRBJ2-1
ASSLALYNEQF
>TRBV9|TRBJ1-5
ASSVAANQPQH
>TRBV30|TRBJ1-2
AWLDGNYGYT
>TRBV28|TRBJ1-5
ASSFGPHGQPQH
>TRBV2|TRBJ1-3
ASSEGSPGNTIY
>TRBV27|TRBJ2-7
ASSFVGLASYEQY
>TRBV7-9|TRBJ2-5
ASSLQSRGLETQY
>TRBV20-1|TRBJ2-5
SASIVGETQY
>TRBV12-3/TRBV12-4|TRBJ2-2
ASRTGGTGELF
>TRBV20-1|TRBJ2-7
SARRGAAAYEQY
>TRBV5-1|TRBJ2-4
ASSVIPTSSNIQY
>TRBV25-1|TRBJ2-7
ASSPRTPGTGTYEQY
>TRBV5-1|TRBJ1-1
ASSWENTEAF
>TRBV7-2|TRBJ2-5
ASSLAGGGALETQY
>TRBV18|TRBJ2-5
ASSQDRDETQY
>TRBV4-2|TRBJ2-1
ASSQDSTTTSSEQF
>TRBV4-1|TRBJ2-7
ASSLTGQAYEQY
>TRBV27|TRBJ2-7
ASSLVRLAGYEQY
>TRBV19|TRBJ1-2
ASSGTGSNYGYT
>TRBV12-3/TRBV12-4|TRBJ2-1
ASTHGGPYNEQF
>TRBV7-9|TRBJ1-1
ASSLPGQSTEAF
>TRBV20-1|TRBJ1-2
SARPLTGSANYGYT
>TRBV6-1|TRBJ2-7
ASSSTEGLPYEQY
>TRBV28|TRBJ1-4
ASSWVPEPEKLF
>TRBV5-1|TRBJ2-5
ASSYSGGKETQY
>TRBV18|TRBJ2-5
ASSPPDGTGARRY
>TRBV19|TRBJ1-4
ASSTDWKLF
>TRBV20-1|TRBJ2-7
SARTGTGPYEQY
>TRBV19|TRBJ1-1
ASSMVRDRAVMNTEAF
>TRBV7-2|TRBJ2-1
ASSSGTTSGSSSYNEQF
>TRBV2|TRBJ2-7
ASSWDIHEQY
>TRBV11-2|TRBJ2-7
ASSPPAQLYEQY
>TRBV29-1|TRBJ2-1
SVKGDSYNEQF
>TRBV25-1|TRBJ2-5
ASSENGWETGPKETQY
>TRBV28|TRBJ2-2
ASSLYGGAFGELF